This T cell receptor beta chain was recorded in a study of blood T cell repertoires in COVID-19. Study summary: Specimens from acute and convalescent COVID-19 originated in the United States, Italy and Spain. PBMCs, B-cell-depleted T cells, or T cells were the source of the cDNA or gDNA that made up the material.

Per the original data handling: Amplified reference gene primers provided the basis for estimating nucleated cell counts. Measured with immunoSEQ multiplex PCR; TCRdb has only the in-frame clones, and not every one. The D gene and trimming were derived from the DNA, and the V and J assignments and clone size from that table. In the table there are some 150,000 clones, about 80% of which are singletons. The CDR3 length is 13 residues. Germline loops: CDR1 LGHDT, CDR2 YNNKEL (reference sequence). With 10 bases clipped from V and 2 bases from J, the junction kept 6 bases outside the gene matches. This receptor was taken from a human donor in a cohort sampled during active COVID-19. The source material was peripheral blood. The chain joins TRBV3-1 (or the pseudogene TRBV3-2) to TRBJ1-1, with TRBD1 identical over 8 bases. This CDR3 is CATRTGQNTEAFF. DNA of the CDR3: TGTGCCACCAGGACAGGGCAAAACACTGAAGCTTTCTTT.